This entry describes one TCR beta chain. Its cognate antigen is unknown. Germline lookup yields CDR1 SGHTA and CDR2 FQGNSA. The CDR3 loop spans 15 amino acids. V was shortened by 1 base and J by 4 bases, with 14 bases between the two germline ends. This entry belongs to a study of T cell responses to AZD1222 COVID-19 vaccine. Overall study results and limits: Clonal diversity was possibly underestimated, and the donors were mostly white British, with more females.

TCRdb keeps only in-frame clones here, not all; method: immunoSEQ multiplex PCR. The data contain some 110,000 clones, about 89% of them singletons. The clonotype originates from an adult who received the AZD1222 COVID-19 vaccine. The rearrangement joins TRBV7-2 to TRBJ2-7; tentatively, D is TRBD1 or TRBD2 (5 bases each). The sample was peripheral blood, taken 28 days after the second AZD1222 dose. In DNA, the CDR3 is TGTGCCAGCAGCTTAGTGGGGACGGCCCCGTACGAGCAGTACTTC. It specifies CASSLVGTAPYEQYF. Variable domain in full (rest from reference TRBV7-2 and TRBJ2-7): GAGVSQSPSNKVTEKGKDVELRCDPISGHTALYWYRQSLGQGLEFLIYFQGNSAPDKSGLPSDRFSAERTGGSVSTLTIQRTQQEDSAVYLCASSLVGTAPYEQYFGPGTRLTVT.